These 16 T cell receptor beta chains share one sample of origin, sequenced in a study of cytomegalovirus exposure and HLA in healthy donors. PCR used 60 Vbeta primers and 13 Jbeta primers. Measured with immunoSEQ multiplex PCR; TCRdb has only the in-frame clones, and not every one. The table shows approximately 170,000 clones, with around 72% occurring only once. The sequenced sample was PBMCs. Every receptor here comes from a woman aged 40-49 years in good health and CMV-seropositive.

The chain combines TRBV27 with TRBJ2-1, with a possible D match to TRBD2 (7 bases). The CDR3 runs 13 residues. V shed 7 bases and J shed 4 bases, with 11 bases lying between them. Per germline, CDR1 MNHEY and CDR2 SMNVEV (reference sequence). The CDR3 reads CASKGGGYNEQFF. In nucleotides, the CDR3 is TGTGCCAGCAAAGGGGGGGGGTACAATGAGCAGTTCTTC.

The genes are TRBV29-1 and TRBJ1-2, with a tentative D call TRBD1 (6 bases). Germline V gives CDR1 SQVTM, CDR2 ANQGSEA. The V end was cut by 7 bases, the J end by 6 bases, with 12 bases between. This CDR3 region has 11 residues. The CDR3 DNA reads as TGCAGCGGGGCGGACAGAAATGGCTACACCTTC. It yields the protein CSGADRNGYTF.

This chain uses TRBV5-4 with TRBJ2-1, with TRBD2 identical over 13 bases. This CDR3 has 18 residues. The junction had 12 bases not matched to a gene; V was cut back by 4 bases and J by 5 bases. Germline CDR1 is SGHNT and CDR2 is YYREEE (reference sequence). The CDR3 loop is CASSLGLAGVGAHNEQFF. CDR3 sequence (DNA): TGTGCCAGCAGCCTAGGACTAGCGGGGGTGGGAGCCCACAATGAGCAGTTCTTC.

The chain employs TRBV9 and TRBJ2-1, with 9 bases matching TRBD1. Germline CDR1 and CDR2: SGDLS and YYNGEE. J lost 9 bases, V lost 4 bases, and 11 bases had no gene match. This CDR3 spans 15 amino acids. The CDR3: CASSSTGGVDGEQFF. The CDR3 DNA reads TGTGCCAGCAGCTCGACAGGGGGAGTCGATGGTGAGCAGTTCTTC.

The table lists this clone with a few counts. V and J are TRBV7-9 and TRBJ2-1; 9 nucleotides match TRBD1. Germline CDR1 SEHNR, CDR2 FQNEAQ (reference sequence). CDR3 size: 16 residues. V gave up 4 bases and J gave up 6 bases; unmatched junction bases: 10. CDR3 DNA sequence: TGTGCCAGCAGCTCCCAAATCGGGACAGGGTTCAATGAGCAGTTCTTC. Its protein product is CASSSQIGTGFNEQFF.

The chain joins TRBV10-3 to TRBJ2-2; a weak D match, TRBD1 (5 bases). Germline CDR1 reads ENHRY; CDR2 reads SYGVKD. The CDR3 spans 17 residues. V was trimmed by 3 bases and J by 0 bases, leaving 14 bases between them. The CDR3 is CAISDQGTISNTGELFF. CDR3 DNA: TGTGCCATCAGTGATCAGGGTACGATTTCGAACACCGGGGAGCTGTTTTTT.

The rearrangement joins TRBV10-1 to TRBJ2-2; possible D gene TRBD1, 5 bases. V was trimmed by 6 bases and J by 0 bases, leaving 8 bases between them. This CDR3 spans 14 amino acids. CDR1 and CDR2 (germline): WNHNN, SYGVQD (reference sequence). The CDR3 nucleotides read TGCGCCAGCAGAGAGACAGCGAACACCGGGGAGCTGTTTTTT. Amino acids: CASRETANTGELFF.

This clone has only one observation. V usage is TRBV7-8 and J usage is TRBJ2-7; unclear D gene. CDR1 SGHVS and CDR2 FQNEAQ come from the germline V gene. Deletions cut 5 bases from V and 2 bases from J, with 10 bases between. The CDR3 length is 13 residues. This CDR3 reads CASSLLRTYEQYF. The CDR3 DNA sequence: TGTGCCAGCAGCCTACTAAGAACCTACGAGCAGTACTTC.

CDR3: CASSLERGHEQFF. The DNA for the CDR3 is TGTGCCAGCAGCTTAGAGCGAGGCCATGAGCAGTTCTTC. The rearrangement links TRBV13 to TRBJ2-1; D is ambiguous. The CDR3 is made up of 13 amino acids. Per germline, CDR1 PRHDT and CDR2 FYEKMQ (reference sequence). V gave up 1 base and J gave up 8 bases, with 9 bases separating them.

The rearrangement links TRBV19 to TRBJ2-7; D perhaps matches TRBD1 (6 bases). Germline lookup yields CDR1 LNHDA and CDR2 SQIVND (reference sequence). The CDR3 is 15 amino acids. V was trimmed by 6 bases and J by 6 bases, leaving 21 bases between them. The CDR3 coding sequence is TGTGCCAGTAGCCCCGCTCGGACAGTCCCGACCGAGCAGTACTTC. Translating gives CASSPARTVPTEQYF.

This chain uses TRBV7-8 with TRBJ1-6; unclear D gene. The V gene's germline CDR1 is SGHVS and CDR2 FQNEAQ. The CDR3 consists of 15 residues. Trimming took off 5 bases at V and 0 bases at J, with 8 bases between the two ends. CDR3 in amino acids: CASSPQISYNSPLHF. In nucleotides, the CDR3 is TGTGCCAGCAGCCCTCAGATCTCCTATAATTCACCCCTCCACTTT. The full variable domain, completed using reference TRBV7-8 and TRBJ1-6, is GAGVSQSPRYKVAKRGQDVALRCDPISGHVSLFWYQQALGQGPEFLTYFQNEAQLDKSGLPSDRFFAERPEGSVSTLKIQRTQQEDSAVYLCASSPQISYNSPLHFGNGTRLTVT.

As regards this clone: Different DNA sequences within this sample yield the same CDR3. This chain uses TRBV6-6 with TRBJ2-5, with 8 bases aligning to TRBD2. Germline values: CDR1 MNHNY, CDR2 SVGAGI (reference sequence). After removal of 8 bases from V and 2 bases from J, the junction contained 4 bases not matched to a gene. The CDR3 is 13 amino acids. The CDR3 is CASDPGGQETQYF. The CDR3 DNA sequence: TGTGCCAGCGATCCGGGGGGGCAAGAGACCCAGTACTTC.

The genes are TRBV5-1 and TRBJ1-1; D is perhaps TRBD1 (6 bases). Trimming removed 0 bases from V and 9 bases from J, with 12 bases in between. Germline CDR1 SGHRS, CDR2 YFSETQ. The CDR3 is made up of 13 amino acids. The CDR3 sequence is CASSLEAGTKAFF. For the CDR3, the DNA is TGCGCCAGCAGCTTGGAGGCAGGGACAAAAGCTTTCTTT.

The chain couples TRBV4-3 to TRBJ1-6; 8 bases are a match to TRBD1. The CDR3 covers 15 residues. Germline V gives CDR1 LGHNA, CDR2 YSLEER. V gave up 0 bases and J gave up 7 bases; unmatched junction bases: 2. The CDR3 here is CASSQDQGANSPLHF. CDR3 nucleotide sequence: TGCGCCAGCAGCCAAGATCAGGGGGCGAATTCACCCCTCCACTTT.

The chain joins TRBV4-1 to TRBJ1-1; 7 bases map to TRBD1. The V and J ends lost 5 bases and 3 bases, in that order; junction bases with no gene match: 9. This CDR3 is built from 15 residues. Germline CDR1 reads MGHRA; CDR2 reads YSYEKL. CDR3 amino acids: CASSKREGAYTEAFF. The CDR3 DNA reads TGCGCCAGCAGCAAGCGGGAGGGGGCGTACACTGAAGCTTTCTTT.

The CDR3 loop is CASSSRLAGLTGELFF. The CDR3 region has the DNA TGTGCCAGCAGCTCCCGACTGGCCGGCCTGACCGGGGAGCTGTTTTTT. This sequence joins TRBV5-4 and TRBJ2-2, with D unresolved. The CDR3 covers 16 residues. Germline CDR1 SGHNT, CDR2 YYREEE (reference sequence). Trimming cost V 3 bases and J 5 bases, with 17 bases left between them.